This T cell receptor beta chain was recorded in a study of shared clonotypes between healthy human individuals. Study-level points and caveats: The sharing of roughly 5% of naive CD4 clonotypes was seen across a handful of donors.

The CDR3 is made up of 14 amino acids. Germline CDR1 SGHRS, CDR2 YFSETQ. Trimming left V 0 bases short and J 6 bases short, with 11 bases between. Original processing notes: ImmunoSEQ yielded junction-only sequences lacking quality scores, so filtering differed. Libraries were prepared by immunoSEQ multiplex PCR; TCRdb keeps only in-frame clonotypes and omits some of them. For V, J and clone size, that table is used; D and trimming come from the DNA. There are about 1 million clones in the sample; around 75% occur only once, and over 1.3% lies in the top ten. This clone was picked up many times. The antigen remains unidentified. This sample includes further DNA sequences coding for the same CDR3.

J is TRBJ2-3 and V is TRBV5-1; D may be TRBD2 (5 bases). The source of this sequence is a man between 18 and 29 years old in good health. The sequenced sample consisted of memory CD4+ T cells sorted from blood. Subset meaning: CD45RA-negative fraction. The CDR3 region is CASSLGTPSDTQYF. CDR3 DNA: TGCGCCAGCAGCTTGGGGACTCCGAGTGATACGCAGTATTTT.